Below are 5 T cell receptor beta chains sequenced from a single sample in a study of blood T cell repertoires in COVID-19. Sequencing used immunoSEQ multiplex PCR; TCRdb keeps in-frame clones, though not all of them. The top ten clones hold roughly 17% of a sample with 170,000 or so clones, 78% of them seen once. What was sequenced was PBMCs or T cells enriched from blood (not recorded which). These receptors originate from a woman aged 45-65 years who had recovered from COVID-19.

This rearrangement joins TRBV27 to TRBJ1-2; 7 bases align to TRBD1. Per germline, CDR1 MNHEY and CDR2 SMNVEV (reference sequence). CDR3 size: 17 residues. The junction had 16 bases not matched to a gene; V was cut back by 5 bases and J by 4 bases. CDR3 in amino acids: CASSPKTGRSSSYGYTF. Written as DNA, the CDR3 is TGTGCCAGCAGTCCAAAGACAGGGAGATCCTCCTCCTATGGCTACACCTTC.

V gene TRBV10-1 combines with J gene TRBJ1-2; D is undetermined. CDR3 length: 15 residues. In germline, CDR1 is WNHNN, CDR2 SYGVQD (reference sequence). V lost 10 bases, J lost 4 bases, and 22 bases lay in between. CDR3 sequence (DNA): TGCGCCAACTTAATTTTGGGTCCGGGTATCTATGGCTACACCTTC. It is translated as CANLILGPGIYGYTF.

The chain's CDR3 is CASSRMAGDNEQFF. The CDR3 coding sequence is TGTGCCAGCAGCCGGATGGCGGGAGACAATGAGCAGTTCTTC. The chain carries TRBV7-2 and TRBJ2-1; the match to TRBD2 covers 7 bases. The CDR3 extends over 14 amino acids. The germline CDR1 and CDR2 sequences are SGHTA and FQGNSA. After removal of 5 bases from V and 5 bases from J, the junction contained 6 bases not matched to a gene.

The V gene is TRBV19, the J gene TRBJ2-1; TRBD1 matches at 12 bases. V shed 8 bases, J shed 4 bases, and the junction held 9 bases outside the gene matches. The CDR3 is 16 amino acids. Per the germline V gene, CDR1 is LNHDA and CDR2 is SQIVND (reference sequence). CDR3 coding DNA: TGTGCCAGTGGGGGGACAGGGGGCCTCGGGTACAATGAGCAGTTCTTC. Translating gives CASGGTGGLGYNEQFF.

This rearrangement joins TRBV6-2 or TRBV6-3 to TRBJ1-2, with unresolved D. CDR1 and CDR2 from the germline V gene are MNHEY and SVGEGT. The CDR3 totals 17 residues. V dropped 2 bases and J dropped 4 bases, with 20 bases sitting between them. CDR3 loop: CASSYASGRPVGYGYTF. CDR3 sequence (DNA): TGTGCCAGCAGTTACGCCTCAGGAAGACCGGTAGGCTATGGCTACACCTTC.